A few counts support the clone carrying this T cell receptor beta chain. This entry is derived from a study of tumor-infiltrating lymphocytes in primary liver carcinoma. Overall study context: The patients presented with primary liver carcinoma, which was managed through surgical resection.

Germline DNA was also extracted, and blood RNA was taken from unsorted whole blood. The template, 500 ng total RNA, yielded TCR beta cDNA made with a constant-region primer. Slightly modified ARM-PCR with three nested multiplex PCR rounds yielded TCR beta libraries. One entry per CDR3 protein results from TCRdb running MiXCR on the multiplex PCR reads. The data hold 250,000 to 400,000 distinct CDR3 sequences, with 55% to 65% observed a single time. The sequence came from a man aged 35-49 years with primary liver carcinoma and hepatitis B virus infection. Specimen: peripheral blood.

The CDR3 loop is CSAAGTRIDEQYF. The CDR3 bases are TGCAGTGCTGCCGGGACTAGAATCGACGAGCAGTACTTC. The J gene is TRBJ2-7, the V gene TRBV20-1; 8 bases fit TRBD2. Germline lookup yields CDR1 DFQATT and CDR2 SNEGSKA (reference sequence). The CDR3 is made up of 13 amino acids. V lost 5 bases and J lost 5; bases outside the gene matches: 8.